This T cell receptor (beta chain) was recorded in a study of vaccination and CD4 T cells after COVID-19. Study overall: The post-COVID sampling time was a median about 100 days after diagnosis, ranging from 35 to 161. The cells in question were stimulated using overlapping spike peptides derived from SARS-CoV-2, HCoV-NL63, HCoV-OC43 and HCoV-229E.

Stated treatment: roughly nine-day PBMC culture with coronavirus spike peptide pools or control peptides (ViraFEST assay). Negative selection recovered the CD4+ T cells once they had spent about nine days in culture. The Oncomine TCR Beta short-read assay was what sequenced the DNA obtained from cultured CD4+ T cells. Genomic DNA was drawn out of CD4+ T cells grown in culture. TCRdb processed the PCR reads anew with MiXCR; each CDR3 protein has one entry. The sample lists around 4,500 distinct CDR3 sequences; around four fifths were seen once. Remarks on this clonotype: Its antigen is unidentified.

CDR1 and CDR2 (germline): SEHNR, FQNEAQ (reference sequence). The CDR3 consists of 16 residues. Trimming stripped 5 bases from V and 0 bases from J, with 14 bases between. The receptor's source is a human donor who had recovered from COVID-19. The chain has TRBV7-9 and TRBJ2-1, with D perhaps matching TRBD1 (7 bases). The sequenced sample consisted of CD4+ T cells from blood, cultured in vitro. In nucleotides, the CDR3 is TGTGCCAGCAGCCCACCCCAGGGGGGCTCCTACAATGAGCAGTTCTTC. Its translation: CASSPPQGGSYNEQFF. Full variable domain (remainder filled in from reference TRBV7-9 and TRBJ2-1): DTGVSQNPRHKITKRGQNVTFRCDPISEHNRLYWYRQTLGQGPEFLTYFQNEAQLEKSRLLSDRFSAERPKGSFSTLEIQRTEQGDSAMYLCASSPPQGGSYNEQFFGPGTRLTVL.